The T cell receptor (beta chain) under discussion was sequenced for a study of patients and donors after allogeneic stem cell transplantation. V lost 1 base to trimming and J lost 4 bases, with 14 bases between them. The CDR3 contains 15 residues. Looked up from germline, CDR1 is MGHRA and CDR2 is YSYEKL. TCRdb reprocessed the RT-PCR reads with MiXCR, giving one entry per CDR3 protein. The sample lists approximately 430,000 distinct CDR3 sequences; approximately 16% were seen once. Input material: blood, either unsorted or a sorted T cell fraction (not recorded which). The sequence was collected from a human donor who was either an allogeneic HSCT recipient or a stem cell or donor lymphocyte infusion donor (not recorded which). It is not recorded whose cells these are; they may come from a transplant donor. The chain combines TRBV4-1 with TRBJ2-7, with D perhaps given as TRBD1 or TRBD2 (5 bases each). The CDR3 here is CASSQVDSGGYEQYF. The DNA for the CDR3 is TGCGCCAGCAGCCAAGTGGATAGTGGGGGATACGAGCAGTACTTC.